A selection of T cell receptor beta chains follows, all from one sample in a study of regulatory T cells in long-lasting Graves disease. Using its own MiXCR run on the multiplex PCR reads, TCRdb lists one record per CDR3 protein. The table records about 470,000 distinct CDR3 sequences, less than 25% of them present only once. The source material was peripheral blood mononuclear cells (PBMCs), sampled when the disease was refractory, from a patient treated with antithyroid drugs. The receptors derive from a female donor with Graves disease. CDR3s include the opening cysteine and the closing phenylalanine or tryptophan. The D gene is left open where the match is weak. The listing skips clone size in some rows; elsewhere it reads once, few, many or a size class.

TGCGCCAGCAGCTTGGGTCGGAGAACCACTTATGGCTACACCTTC	CASSLGRRTTYGYTF	-	-	TRBJ1-2	15	TRBV5-1
TGCAGTGCACGGACAGGGAGCTCCTACAATGAGCAGTTCTTC	CSARTGSSYNEQFF	-	TRBD1	TRBJ2-1	14	TRBV20-1
TGCGCCAGCAGCCAAGCCGGGACTAAAAAGTACTTC	CASSQAGTKKYF	-	TRBD2	TRBJ2-7	12	TRBV5-1
TGTGCCAGCAAAGGGAGCCACGAGCAGTACTTC	CASKGSHEQYF	many	-	TRBJ2-7	11	TRBV6-1
TGTGCCAGCAGTTCCCATACAACGGACAGGTCTCGCGAGCAGTACTTC	CASSSHTTDRSREQYF	many	TRBD1	TRBJ2-7	16	TRBV27
TGTGCCAGCACCCCCGGGACAGGGGTAAATCAGCCCCAGCATTTT	CASTPGTGVNQPQHF	-	TRBD1	TRBJ1-5	15	TRBV6-1
TGTGCCAGCAGCTTGACAGGGCTCACTGAAGCTTTCTTT	CASSLTGLTEAFF	-	-	TRBJ1-1	13	TRBV5-8
TGTGCCAGCAGCGTAGGGGGTAGGGCCACTTCCCACGAGCAGTACTTC	CASSVGGRATSHEQYF	-	-	TRBJ2-7	16	TRBV9
TGCAGTGCTAGTCACGTAGCGGGATACAATGAGCAGTTCTTC	CSASHVAGYNEQFF	-	TRBD2	TRBJ2-1	14	TRBV20-1
TGCGCCAGCAGCCAATCAGCCAAAAACCGACAGGGTCGGGGCAAAAACATTCAGTACTTC	CASSQSAKNRQGRGKNIQYF	-	TRBD1	TRBJ2-4	20	TRBV4-1
TGTGCCAGCAGTTACTTTCTCCCGGGACAGGGGGACACCGGGGAGCTGTTTTTT	CASSYFLPGQGDTGELFF	many	TRBD1	TRBJ2-2	18	TRBV6-5
TGTGCCAGCACCCATGCTGGGAGCTCCTACGAGCAGTACTTC	CASTHAGSSYEQYF	few	-	TRBJ2-7	14	TRBV27
TGTGCCAGCTCCCTCAAGACTAATGAAAAACTGTTTTTT	CASSLKTNEKLFF	-	-	TRBJ1-4	13	TRBV18
TGTGCCAGCAGCTTAGTAGCGGGCTCCTACAATGAGCAGTTCTTC	CASSLVAGSYNEQFF	-	TRBD2	TRBJ2-1	15	TRBV11-2
TGTGCCATCAGTGAGTCGGCGCAAAACTATGGCTACACCTTC	CAISESAQNYGYTF	-	-	TRBJ1-2	14	TRBV10-3
TGTGCCAGCAGTGAAGGGGGGCCCCAGCATTTT	CASSEGGPQHF	many	-	TRBJ1-5	11	TRBV6-1
TGCAGCGTTAGCGGCGGGACATGGGGCACAGATACGCAGTATTTT	CSVSGGTWGTDTQYF	few	-	TRBJ2-3	15	TRBV29-1
TGTGCTACGAGGGGGGGCAGTCAGCCCCAGCATTTT	CATRGGSQPQHF	-	-	TRBJ1-5	12	TRBV28
TGTGCCAGCACCACTCGACAGGGCCACACTGAAGCTTTCTTT	CASTTRQGHTEAFF	-	TRBD1	TRBJ1-1	14	TRBV6-1
TGTGCCAGCAGTTTCGGTAGGGGAAGGGGCAATCAGCCCCAGCATTTT	CASSFGRGRGNQPQHF	many	-	TRBJ1-5	16	TRBV28
TGTGCCAGAATTGGAAAGCGGTCCTCCTACGAGCAGTACTTC	CARIGKRSSYEQYF	few	-	TRBJ2-7	14	TRBV27
TGTGCCACCCGACAAGGGGGTGTCGACATTCAGTACTTC	CATRQGGVDIQYF	-	-	TRBJ2-4	13	TRBV19
TGTGCCAGCAGGGAGACAGGGGATAATTCACCCCTCCACTTT	CASRETGDNSPLHF	few	TRBD1	TRBJ1-6	14	TRBV28
TGTGCCAGCAGTTATCGGGAGCCCGAAGCTTTCTTT	CASSYREPEAFF	few	-	TRBJ1-1	12	TRBV6-5
TGCGCCAGCAGCCAAGAAACTAGCGGGAGGGCCGGGGAGACCCAGTACTTC	CASSQETSGRAGETQYF	few	TRBD2	TRBJ2-5	17	TRBV4-1
TGTGCCAGCAGTCGGACAGCGCCGGAGCAGTACTTC	CASSRTAPEQYF	few	-	TRBJ2-7	12	TRBV7-2
TGCGCCAGCAGCTCCTTCTTGGGGACTGAAGCTTTCTTT	CASSSFLGTEAFF	-	-	TRBJ1-1	13	TRBV5-1
TGTGCCAGCAGCTTAGCGGGGCCCACGTACCAAGAGACCCAGTACTTC	CASSLAGPTYQETQYF	few	-	TRBJ2-5	16	TRBV13
TGTGCCAGTAGTATGGGATACACTGAAGCTTTCTTT	CASSMGYTEAFF	few	-	TRBJ1-1	12	TRBV19
TGTGCCAGCAGTTCCTCCGGAGGGCCTATTCATGAGCAGTTCTTC	CASSSSGGPIHEQFF	-	-	TRBJ2-1	15	TRBV12-3/TRBV12-4
TGTGCCAGCCAAGACAGGGGTACTGAAGCTTTCTTT	CASQDRGTEAFF	few	TRBD1	TRBJ1-1	12	TRBV18
TGCAGCGTTGAAGATGTGGGATTGGCTTTCTTT	CSVEDVGLAFF	few	-	TRBJ1-1	11	TRBV29-1
TGTGCCAGCAGCTTGGAGCCACAAGGCAATCAGCCCCAGCATTTT	CASSLEPQGNQPQHF	-	-	TRBJ1-5	15	TRBV5-4
TGCAGCGTGTTGAGGGGAAGGGAGCAGTACTTC	CSVLRGREQYF	many	-	TRBJ2-7	11	TRBV29-1
TGCAGTGCCTTGGACAGACCCTATGGCTACACCTTC	CSALDRPYGYTF	many	-	TRBJ1-2	12	TRBV20-1
TGTGCCAGTAGTATCGTCATAGCGGGTTTTGGGGGCAATGAGCAGTTCTTC	CASSIVIAGFGGNEQFF	few	TRBD2	TRBJ2-1	17	TRBV19
TGTGCCAGCAGGATTAGCGGGAGGGGGCAAAACATTCAGTACTTC	CASRISGRGQNIQYF	few	TRBD2	TRBJ2-4	15	TRBV12-3/TRBV12-4
TGTGCCAGTACTCTAGACAGCTACGCGAACACCGGGGAGCTGTTTTTT	CASTLDSYANTGELFF	-	-	TRBJ2-2	16	TRBV19
TGTGCCAGCAGTTGCTCGGCCCAGGGTATCGGGGAGCTGTTTTTT	CASSCSAQGIGELFF	-	-	TRBJ2-2	15	TRBV6-4
TGTGCCAGCAGCCAAGTAGACAATAAGGTACAGGGTATCTATGGCTACACCTTC	CASSQVDNKVQGIYGYTF	-	-	TRBJ1-2	18	TRBV4-2
TGTGCCAGCAGTTCGGGCGGCTTCGAGCAGTACTTC	CASSSGGFEQYF	-	-	TRBJ2-7	12	TRBV12-3/TRBV12-4
TGCAGTGCATGGACTAGCGGACCCTACGAGCAGTACTTC	CSAWTSGPYEQYF	few	TRBD2	TRBJ2-7	13	TRBV20-1
TGTGCCAGCAGGGACCCGGGACAGGGGCCGCGTGGGCAGTACTTC	CASRDPGQGPRGQYF	-	TRBD1	TRBJ2-7	15	TRBV6-1
TGTGCCAGCAGCGTAGCCAGTAGCGGGGTAATCCAAGAGACCCAGTACTTC	CASSVASSGVIQETQYF	few	TRBD2	TRBJ2-5	17	TRBV9
TGCAGCGTTGAGGAGGTTTCGGAGGCCCAGTACTTC	CSVEEVSEAQYF	-	-	TRBJ2-5	12	TRBV29-1
TGCAGCGGGGGGACAGCCTATGGCTACACCTTC	CSGGTAYGYTF	many	TRBD1	TRBJ1-2	11	TRBV29-1
TGCAGTGCTAGGCCGGGTTTCTACGGGGAGCTGTTTTTT	CSARPGFYGELFF	few	-	TRBJ2-2	13	TRBV20-1
TGTGCCAGCAGACTTGGAGGATTGGGCACTGAAGCTTTCTTT	CASRLGGLGTEAFF	-	-	TRBJ1-1	14	TRBV6-1
TGTGCCAGCAGTTTATTAGTGGGAGATACGCAGTATTTT	CASSLLVGDTQYF	-	-	TRBJ2-3	13	TRBV28
TGTGCCAGCAGCCCGGGCGAATTGGGGAGCACTGAAGCTTTCTTT	CASSPGELGSTEAFF	many	-	TRBJ1-1	15	TRBV9